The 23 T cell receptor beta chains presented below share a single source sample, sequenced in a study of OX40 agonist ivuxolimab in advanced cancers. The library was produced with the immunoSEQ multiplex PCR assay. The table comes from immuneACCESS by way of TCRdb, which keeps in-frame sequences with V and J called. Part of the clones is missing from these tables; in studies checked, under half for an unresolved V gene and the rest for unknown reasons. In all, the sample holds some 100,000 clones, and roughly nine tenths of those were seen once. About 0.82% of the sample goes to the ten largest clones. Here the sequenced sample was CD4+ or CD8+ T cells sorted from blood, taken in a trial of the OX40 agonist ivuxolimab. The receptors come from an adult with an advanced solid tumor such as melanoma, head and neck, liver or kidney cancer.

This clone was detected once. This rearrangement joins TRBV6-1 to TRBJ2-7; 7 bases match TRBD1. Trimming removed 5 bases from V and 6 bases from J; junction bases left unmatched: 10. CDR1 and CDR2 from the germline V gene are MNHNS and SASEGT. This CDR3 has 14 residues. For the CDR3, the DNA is TGTGCCAGCAGTCAGGGGACAGTCTCCCGCGAGCAGTACGTC. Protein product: CASSQGTVSREQYV.

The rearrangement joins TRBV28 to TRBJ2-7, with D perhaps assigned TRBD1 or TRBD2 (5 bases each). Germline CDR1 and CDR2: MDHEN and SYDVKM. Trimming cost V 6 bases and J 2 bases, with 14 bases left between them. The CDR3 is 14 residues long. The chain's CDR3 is CASSLARGAYEQYF. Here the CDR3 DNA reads TGTGCCAGCAGCCTTGCCCGGGGCGCCTACGAGCAGTACTTC. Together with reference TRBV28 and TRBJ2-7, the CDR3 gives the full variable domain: DVKVTQSSRYLVKRTGEKVFLECVQDMDHENMFWYRQDPGLGLRLIYFSYDVKMKEKGDIPEGYSVSREKKERFSLILESASTNQTSMYLCASSLARGAYEQYFGPGTRLTVT.

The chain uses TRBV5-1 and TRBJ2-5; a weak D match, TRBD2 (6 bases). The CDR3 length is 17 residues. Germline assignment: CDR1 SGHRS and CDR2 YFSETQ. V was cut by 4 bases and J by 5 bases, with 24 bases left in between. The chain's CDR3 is CASSPEGWRLSGETQYF. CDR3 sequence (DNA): TGCGCCAGCAGCCCCGAAGGTTGGCGCCTGAGCGGGGAGACCCAGTACTTC.

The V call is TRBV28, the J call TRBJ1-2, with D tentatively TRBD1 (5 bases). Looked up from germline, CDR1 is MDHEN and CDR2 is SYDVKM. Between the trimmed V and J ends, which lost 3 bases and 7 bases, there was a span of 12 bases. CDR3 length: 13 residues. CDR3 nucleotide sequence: TGTGCCAGCAGTTTGGGGACCGTCGGTGGCTACACCTTC. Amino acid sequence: CASSLGTVGGYTF.

CDR3 region: CASSGQTNYGYTF. The CDR3 nucleotides read TGTGCCAGCAGCGGACAGACCAACTATGGCTACACCTTC. The chain links TRBV7-9 to TRBJ1-2; the D gene is possibly TRBD1 (6 bases). The V end was cut by 5 bases, the J end by 2 bases, with 9 bases between. The CDR3 has 13 residues. CDR1 is SEHNR and CDR2 is FQNEAQ in the germline V gene (reference sequence).

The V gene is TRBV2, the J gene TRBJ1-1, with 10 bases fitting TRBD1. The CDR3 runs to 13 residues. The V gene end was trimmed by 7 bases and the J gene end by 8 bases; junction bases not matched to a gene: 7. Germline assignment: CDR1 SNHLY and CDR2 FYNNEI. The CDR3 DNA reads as TGTGCCAGCATCGGACAGGGGGTAGGAGAAGCTTTCTTT. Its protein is CASIGQGVGEAFF.

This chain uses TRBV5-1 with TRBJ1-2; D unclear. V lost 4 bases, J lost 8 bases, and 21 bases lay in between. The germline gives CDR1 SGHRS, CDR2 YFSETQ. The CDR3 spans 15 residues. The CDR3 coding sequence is TGCGCCAGCAGCCCTACCGTGACCCTTTCAGACGGCTACACCTTC. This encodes CASSPTVTLSDGYTF.

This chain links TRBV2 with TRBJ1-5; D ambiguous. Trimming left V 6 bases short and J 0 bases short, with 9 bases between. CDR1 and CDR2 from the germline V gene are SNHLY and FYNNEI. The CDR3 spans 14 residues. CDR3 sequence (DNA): TGTGCCAGCAGCCTATCTGATAGCAATCAGCCCCAGCATTTT. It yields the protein CASSLSDSNQPQHF.

The CDR3 sequence: CASTLGEASSYNEQFF. DNA for the CDR3: TGTGCCAGTACCCTCGGAGAGGCGAGCTCCTACAATGAGCAGTTCTTC. The gene calls are TRBV19 and TRBJ2-1, with D uncertain. CDR1 is LNHDA and CDR2 is SQIVND in the germline V gene (reference sequence). This CDR3 is built from 16 residues. V dropped 7 bases and J dropped 0 bases, with 16 bases sitting between them.

CDR3 in amino acids: CSVGGERANEKLFF. The CDR3 DNA reads TGCAGCGTTGGAGGAGAAAGAGCTAATGAAAAACTGTTTTTT. The V and J genes are TRBV29-1 and TRBJ1-4, with unresolved D. The CDR3 runs to 14 residues. V gave up 4 bases and J gave up 3 bases, with 12 bases separating them. Germline CDR1 SQVTM, CDR2 ANQGSEA. The variable domain in full, with the rest retrieved from reference TRBV29-1 and TRBJ1-4, is SAVISQKPSRDICQRGTSLTIQCQVDSQVTMMFWYRQQPGQSLTLIATANQGSEATYESGFVIDKFPISRPNLTFSTLTVSNMSPEDSSIYLCSVGGERANEKLFFGSGTQLSVL.

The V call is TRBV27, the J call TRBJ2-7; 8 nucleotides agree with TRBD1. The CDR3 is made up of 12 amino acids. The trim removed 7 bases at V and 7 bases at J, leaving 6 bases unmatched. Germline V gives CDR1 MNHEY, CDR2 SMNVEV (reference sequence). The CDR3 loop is CASIQGAGEQYV. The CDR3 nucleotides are TGTGCCAGCATCCAGGGGGCTGGGGAGCAGTACGTC.

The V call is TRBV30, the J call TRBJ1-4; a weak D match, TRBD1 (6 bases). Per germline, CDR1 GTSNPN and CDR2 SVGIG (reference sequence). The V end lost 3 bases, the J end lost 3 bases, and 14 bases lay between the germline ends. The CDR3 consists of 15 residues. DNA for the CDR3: TGTGCCTGGAGCCCAGGGGTTAGGGCTAATGAAAAACTGTTTTTT. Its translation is CAWSPGVRANEKLFF.

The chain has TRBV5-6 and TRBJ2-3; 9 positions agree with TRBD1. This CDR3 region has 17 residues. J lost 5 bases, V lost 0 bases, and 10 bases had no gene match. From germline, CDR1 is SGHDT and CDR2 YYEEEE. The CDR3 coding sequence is TGTGCCAGCAGCTTGGTAGTTGGGACAGGGCTGGAAGATACGCAGTATTTT. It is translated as CASSLVVGTGLEDTQYF.

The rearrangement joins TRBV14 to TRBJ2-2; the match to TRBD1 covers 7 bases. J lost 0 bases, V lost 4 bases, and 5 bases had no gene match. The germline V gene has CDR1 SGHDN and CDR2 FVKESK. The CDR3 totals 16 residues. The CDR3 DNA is TGTGCCAGCAGCCTTGGACAGGCCGCGAACACCGGGGAGCTGTTTTTT. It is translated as CASSLGQAANTGELFF.

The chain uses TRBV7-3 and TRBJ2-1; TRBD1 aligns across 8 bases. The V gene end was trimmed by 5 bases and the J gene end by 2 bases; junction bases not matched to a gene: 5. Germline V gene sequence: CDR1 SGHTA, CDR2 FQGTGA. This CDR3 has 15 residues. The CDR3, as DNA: TGTGCCAGCAGCACGGACAGGGCGGCCTACAATGAGCAGTTCTTC. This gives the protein CASSTDRAAYNEQFF.

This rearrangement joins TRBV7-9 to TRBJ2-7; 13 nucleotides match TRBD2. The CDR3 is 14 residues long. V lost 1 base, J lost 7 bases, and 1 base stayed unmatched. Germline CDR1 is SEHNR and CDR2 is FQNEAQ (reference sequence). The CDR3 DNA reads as TGTGCCAGCAGCTTAGGGACTAGCGGGAGTGAGCAGTACTTC. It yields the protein CASSLGTSGSEQYF.

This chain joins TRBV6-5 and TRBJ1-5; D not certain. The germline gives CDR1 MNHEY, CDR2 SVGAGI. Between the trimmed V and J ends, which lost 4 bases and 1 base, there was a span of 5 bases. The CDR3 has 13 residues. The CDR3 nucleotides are TGTGCCAGCAGTTTCAGGAGCAATCAGCCCCAGCATTTT. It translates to CASSFRSNQPQHF.

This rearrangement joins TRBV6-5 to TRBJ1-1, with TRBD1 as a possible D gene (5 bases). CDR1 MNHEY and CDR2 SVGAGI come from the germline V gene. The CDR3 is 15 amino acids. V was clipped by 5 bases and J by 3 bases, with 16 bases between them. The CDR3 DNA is TGTGCCAGCAGTGTACAGCCGGGGGGGGACACTGAAGCTTTCTTT. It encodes CASSVQPGGDTEAFF.

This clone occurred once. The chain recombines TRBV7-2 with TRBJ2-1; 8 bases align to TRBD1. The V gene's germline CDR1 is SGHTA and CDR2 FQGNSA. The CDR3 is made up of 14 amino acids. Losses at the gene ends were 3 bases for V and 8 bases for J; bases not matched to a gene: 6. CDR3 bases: TGTGCCAGCAGCTTCGGCAGGGGGCTCGATGAGCAGTTCTTC. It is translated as CASSFGRGLDEQFF.

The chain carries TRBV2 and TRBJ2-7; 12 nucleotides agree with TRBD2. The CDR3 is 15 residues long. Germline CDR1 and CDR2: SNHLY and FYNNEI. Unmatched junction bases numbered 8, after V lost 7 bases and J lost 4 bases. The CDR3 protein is CASNRLTSGSYEQYF. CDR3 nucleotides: TGTGCCAGCAACCGATTGACTAGCGGGAGTTACGAGCAGTACTTC.

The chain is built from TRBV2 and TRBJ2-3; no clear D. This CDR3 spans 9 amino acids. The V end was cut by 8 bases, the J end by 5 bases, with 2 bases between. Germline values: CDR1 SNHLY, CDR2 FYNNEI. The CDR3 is CASGDTQYF. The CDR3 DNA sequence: TGTGCCAGCGGAGATACGCAGTATTTT. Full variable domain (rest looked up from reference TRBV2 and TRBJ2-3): EPEVTQTPSHQVTQMGQEVILRCVPISNHLYFYWYRQILGQKVEFLVSFYNNEISEKSEIFDDQFSVERPDGSNFTLKIRSTKLEDSAMYFCASGDTQYFGPGTRLTVL.

The CDR3 region has the DNA TGTGCCAGCAGTTTCCCCACCGAAAGAATTGAAGCTTTCTTT. Residues: CASSFPTERIEAFF. The chain links TRBV28 to TRBJ1-1; no clear D. The CDR3 covers 14 residues. The germline V and J ends were trimmed by 3 bases and 7 bases, with 15 bases remaining between them. Germline V gene data show CDR1 as MDHEN and CDR2 as SYDVKM.

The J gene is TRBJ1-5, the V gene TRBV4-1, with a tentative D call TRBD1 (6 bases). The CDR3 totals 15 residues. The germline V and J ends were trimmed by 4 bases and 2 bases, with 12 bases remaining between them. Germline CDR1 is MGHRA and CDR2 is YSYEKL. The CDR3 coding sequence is TGCGCCAGCAGCCGGTATCGGACAGGCAATCAGCCCCAGCATTTT. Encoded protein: CASSRYRTGNQPQHF.